Shown below are 8 T cell receptor beta chains from a single sample sequenced in a study of a mutant IDH1 vaccine in newly diagnosed glioma. Sequencing used immunoSEQ multiplex PCR; TCRdb keeps in-frame clones, though not all of them. The table includes about 94,000 clones, around nine tenths detected once. As to time point: week 47, end of study. The investigators gave 300 ug of mutant IDH1 20-mer peptide in each vaccine dose, together with topical imiquimod. No antigen is known for these receptors. Here the sequenced sample was PBMCs, taken from a glioma patient whose treatment included an IDH1 peptide vaccine. The receptors derive from a woman in her fifties or sixties with glioma.

This sequence joins TRBV2 and TRBJ2-1, with a tentative D call TRBD2 (6 bases). The V gene lost 6 bases and the J gene lost 4 bases, with 13 bases spanning the gap. The CDR3 length is 14 residues. Germline V gene lookup returns CDR1 SNHLY and CDR2 FYNNEI. CDR3: CASRASSVYNEQFF. The CDR3, as DNA: TGTGCCAGCAGGGCATCTAGCGTTTACAATGAGCAGTTCTTC.

J is TRBJ1-1 and V is TRBV7-8; D unclear. V was cut by 5 bases and J by 4 bases, with 11 bases left in between. The CDR3 sequence is 13 residues long. CDR1 and CDR2 (germline): SGHVS, FQNEAQ. The CDR3 sequence: CASSRTGGTEAFF. The CDR3 coding sequence is TGTGCCAGCAGCCGGACTGGCGGCACTGAAGCTTTCTTT. The full variable domain, rest sourced from reference TRBV7-8 and TRBJ1-1, is GAGVSQSPRYKVAKRGQDVALRCDPISGHVSLFWYQQALGQGPEFLTYFQNEAQLDKSGLPSDRFFAERPEGSVSTLKIQRTQQEDSAVYLCASSRTGGTEAFFGQGTRLTVV.

Turning to this clone: The sample carries other DNA sequences with the same CDR3. The rearrangement links TRBV29-1 to TRBJ1-2; TRBD1 agrees at 9 bases. The ends lost 6 bases at V and 5 bases at J; junction bases unmatched: 1. From germline, CDR1 is SQVTM and CDR2 ANQGSEA. The CDR3 is made up of 11 amino acids. The CDR3 sequence: CSVQGAYGYTF. The CDR3 DNA reads as TGCAGCGTACAGGGGGCATATGGCTACACCTTC.

CDR3 DNA: TGTGCCAGCACCCAGGGGGGGTATAGCAATCAGCCCCAGCATTTT. Protein sequence: CASTQGGYSNQPQHF. The chain uses TRBV28 and TRBJ1-5, with 7 bases identical to TRBD1. V lost 7 bases to trimming and J lost 0 bases; unmatched junction nucleotides: 6. The CDR3 consists of 15 residues. Germline V CDR1 and CDR2: MDHEN, SYDVKM.

The chain couples TRBV9 to TRBJ2-6; possibly TRBD1 for D (6 bases). CDR3 size: 17 residues. Germline CDR1 SGDLS, CDR2 YYNGEE. The V end lost 4 bases, the J end lost 0 bases, and 14 bases lay between the germline ends. CDR3 protein: CASSSGVLSSGANVLTF. CDR3 DNA sequence: TGTGCCAGCAGCTCAGGGGTCCTTAGCTCTGGGGCCAACGTCCTGACTTTC.

The sample holds one count of this clone. Here the CDR3 reads CASSLLGTGGYYEQYF. CDR3 nucleotides: TGTGCCAGCAGCTTGCTGGGAACGGGGGGGTACTACGAGCAGTACTTC. The chain combines TRBV5-6 with TRBJ2-5; 8 positions agree with TRBD2. Matching the DNA end better, TRBJ2-7 makes the J call doubtful. Germline V gene sequence: CDR1 SGHDT, CDR2 YYEEEE. The CDR3 consists of 16 residues.

This clone has a single count. The V and J genes are TRBV19 and TRBJ2-7; a possible D gene is TRBD2 (6 bases). The CDR3 contains 15 residues. V shed 3 bases and J shed 6 bases, with 18 bases lying between them. Germline V gives CDR1 LNHDA, CDR2 SQIVND (reference sequence). As DNA, the CDR3 is TGTGCCAGTAGTATGGCGGCCGGGAGAGGGCTCGAGCAGTACTTC. It yields the protein CASSMAAGRGLEQYF.

The gene calls are TRBV5-1 and TRBJ1-1; 8 bases are shared with TRBD1. Germline lookup yields CDR1 SGHRS and CDR2 YFSETQ. This CDR3 is 13 amino acids long. The J segment lost 7 bases and the V segment lost 0 bases, leaving 2 bases of the junction unmatched. CDR3 sequence reads: CASSLGTGFEAFF. As DNA, the CDR3 is TGCGCCAGCAGCTTGGGGACAGGGTTTGAAGCTTTCTTT.